Following are 10 T cell receptor beta chains from one sample sequenced in a study of blood T cell repertoires in COVID-19. Measured with immunoSEQ multiplex PCR; TCRdb has only the in-frame clones, and not every one. The sample yields some 130,000 clones, more than 70% seen once. The material sequenced was peripheral blood. These receptor sequences come from a man aged 45-65 years with acute or convalescent COVID-19.

V gene TRBV7-2 combines with J gene TRBJ2-1; 10 nucleotides match TRBD2. The CDR3 totals 15 residues. Looked up from germline, CDR1 is SGHTA and CDR2 is FQGNSA. J was trimmed by 2 bases and V by 5 bases; bases with no gene match: 3. The CDR3 DNA reads TGTGCCAGCAGCGAACTAGCGGGACCCTACAATGAGCAGTTCTTC. Translating gives CASSELAGPYNEQFF.

V usage is TRBV28 and J usage is TRBJ2-4; no firm D call. The CDR3 runs to 15 residues. Germline V lookup: CDR1 MDHEN, CDR2 SYDVKM. The V and J ends lost 4 bases and 4 bases respectively, with 14 bases between them. The CDR3 reads CASSSLAGRKNIQYF. Here the CDR3 DNA reads TGTGCCAGCAGTTCGTTGGCAGGCAGGAAAAACATTCAGTACTTC.

J is TRBJ1-1 and V is TRBV19; 7 positions match TRBD1. The junction had 3 bases not matched to a gene; V was cut back by 2 bases and J by 6 bases. Germline assignment: CDR1 LNHDA and CDR2 SQIVND (reference sequence). The CDR3 has 13 amino acids. The CDR3 reads CASSILQGSEAFF. The CDR3 nucleotides read TGTGCCAGTAGTATACTACAGGGGTCTGAAGCTTTCTTT.

This rearrangement joins TRBV27 to TRBJ2-7; 7 positions match TRBD2. The CDR3 extends over 16 amino acids. From germline, CDR1 is MNHEY and CDR2 SMNVEV (reference sequence). The trim removed 6 bases at V and 3 bases at J, leaving 14 bases unmatched. The CDR3 region has the DNA TGTGCCAGCAGGGCCACCCCGTGGGGGGGAAACTACGAGCAGTACTTC. Translated, it gives CASRATPWGGNYEQYF.

The chain has TRBV2 and TRBJ1-1; D ambiguous. The CDR3 spans 13 residues. Trimming stripped 6 bases from V and 1 base from J, with 9 bases between. CDR1 SNHLY and CDR2 FYNNEI come from the germline V gene. CDR3 region: CASSPLRNTEAFF. The DNA of the CDR3 is TGTGCCAGCAGCCCCCTGAGGAACACTGAAGCTTTCTTT.

This clone was counted a single time. This chain connects TRBV3-1 (or the pseudogene TRBV3-2) to TRBJ1-6; D gene ambiguous. Deletions cut 3 bases from V and 7 bases from J, with 22 bases between. Germline V gene sequence: CDR1 LGHDT, CDR2 YNNKEL (reference sequence). CDR3 length: 18 amino acids. CDR3 region: CASSHLTLGSSGNSPLHF. As DNA, the CDR3 is TGTGCCAGCAGCCACCTCACGCTAGGGAGTTCGGGCAATTCACCCCTCCACTTT.

This chain links TRBV9 with TRBJ1-6; D may be TRBD1 (6 bases). The CDR3 contains 13 residues. CDR1 and CDR2 from the germline V gene are SGDLS and YYNGEE. V dropped 5 bases and J dropped 9 bases, with 12 bases sitting between them. The chain's CDR3 is CASSGGGGSPLHF. The DNA of the CDR3 is TGTGCCAGCAGTGGGGGCGGGGGTTCACCCCTCCACTTT.

The chain links TRBV6-5 to TRBJ2-1; D is ambiguous. Per germline, CDR1 MNHEY and CDR2 SVGAGI. The CDR3 consists of 15 residues. The V end lost 4 bases, the J end lost 3 bases, and 13 bases lay between the germline ends. The CDR3 DNA reads TGTGCCAGCAGTTCCTCGCCCGACTTCTACAATGAGCAGTTCTTC. This sequence encodes CASSSSPDFYNEQFF.

The chain combines TRBV10-3 with TRBJ2-1, with TRBD2 identical over 12 bases. This CDR3 is 15 amino acids long. Per germline, CDR1 ENHRY and CDR2 SYGVKD. V trimming: 2 bases; J trimming: 7 bases; junction bases outside the gene matches: 3. CDR3 DNA: TGTGCCATCAGTGAGGGACTAGCGGGAATAAATGAGCAGTTCTTC. Encoded protein: CAISEGLAGINEQFF.

This chain joins TRBV12-3 or TRBV12-4 and TRBJ1-5; D unclear. Deletions cut 5 bases from V and 7 bases from J, with 12 bases between. The CDR3 spans 13 residues. The DNA for the CDR3 is TGTGCCAGCAGTAGACAAACTGGCCAGCCCCAGCATTTT. Amino acid sequence: CASSRQTGQPQHF.